These 9 T cell receptor beta chains came from one sample sequenced in a study of blood T cell repertoires in COVID-19. Profiling relied on immunoSEQ multiplex PCR, and the TCRdb table lists in-frame clones only, not all of them. The table has about 370,000 clones, 85% to 90% seen once. The material sequenced was PBMCs or T cells enriched from blood (not recorded which). These TCRs come from a young man who had recovered from COVID-19.

The V call is TRBV12-3 or TRBV12-4, the J call TRBJ1-6; D is unresolved. V lost 2 bases and J 10 bases, leaving 9 bases between the germline ends. This CDR3 has 13 amino acids. The CDR3 bases are TGTGCCAGCAGTTTACGGAGCCCCTCACCCCTCCACTTT. It codes for CASSLRSPSPLHF.

This clone was seen more than once but under ten times. The chain recombines TRBV4-1 with TRBJ1-6, with 8 bases identical to TRBD1. This CDR3 is built from 15 residues. The V gene's germline CDR1 is MGHRA and CDR2 YSYEKL. V gave up 1 base and J gave up 7 bases; unmatched junction bases: 3. The CDR3 nucleotides are TGCGCCAGCAGCCAAGGCTGGACAGGGAATTCACCCCTCCACTTT. Its protein product is CASSQGWTGNSPLHF.

This chain links TRBV11-3 with TRBJ1-3; 8 bases are shared with TRBD1. This CDR3 spans 15 amino acids. The V gene's germline CDR1 is SGHNT and CDR2 YENEEA. The ends lost 5 bases at V and 0 bases at J; junction bases unmatched: 3. The CDR3 DNA reads as TGTGCCAGCAGCCAGGGGGCTAGCTCTGGAAACACCATATATTTT. It encodes CASSQGASSGNTIYF. Complete variable domain (other parts from reference TRBV11-3 and TRBJ1-3): EAGVVQSPRYKIIEKKQPVAFWCNPISGHNTLYWYLQNLGQGPELLIRYENEEAVDDSQLPKDRFSAERLKGVDSTLKIQPAELGDSAVYLCASSQGASSGNTIYFGEGSWLTVV.

The chain links TRBV11-2 to TRBJ2-1; 9 bases agree with TRBD2. V shed 3 bases and J 6 bases; nucleotides not matched to a gene: 6. From germline, CDR1 is SGHAT and CDR2 FQNNGV. This CDR3 is 15 amino acids long. CDR3: CASSFSGSSFNEQFF. In DNA, the CDR3 is TGTGCCAGCAGCTTTAGCGGGAGTTCTTTCAATGAGCAGTTCTTC.

The chain carries TRBV4-1 and TRBJ2-7; 11 positions agree with TRBD2. This CDR3 has 15 amino acids. CDR1 and CDR2 from the germline V gene are MGHRA and YSYEKL. Trimming took 2 bases from V and 5 from J; bases not matched to a gene: 5. The CDR3 DNA sequence: TGCGCCAGCAGCCAAAGACTAGCGGGATTGAACGAGCAGTACTTC. Residues: CASSQRLAGLNEQYF.

The rearrangement joins TRBV10-1 to TRBJ1-1; 8 bases agree with TRBD1. Germline V gene sequence: CDR1 WNHNN, CDR2 SYGVQD (reference sequence). The CDR3 is made up of 14 amino acids. Germline trimming cut 0 bases from V and 6 bases from J; bases unmatched to any gene: 3. Here the CDR3 reads CASSESQGAAEAFF. CDR3 in DNA: TGCGCCAGCAGTGAGTCTCAGGGGGCAGCTGAAGCTTTCTTT.

The J gene is TRBJ2-7, the V gene TRBV7-2; 8 bases match TRBD2. Germline lookup yields CDR1 SGHTA and CDR2 FQGNSA. The V gene end was trimmed by 5 bases and the J gene end by 9 bases; junction bases not matched to a gene: 15. The CDR3 contains 15 residues. CDR3 nucleotides: TGTGCCAGCAGCATATCCCACCCCTCGGCGGGAGGGCAGTACTTC. Translation gives CASSISHPSAGGQYF.

V and J are TRBV7-9 and TRBJ1-1; the D is unclear. This CDR3 spans 15 amino acids. From germline, CDR1 is SEHNR and CDR2 FQNEAQ (reference sequence). Trimming took 5 bases from V and 0 from J, leaving 13 bases between them. In nucleotides, the CDR3 is TGTGCCAGCAGCCCGAGCTTAGCCCTGAACACTGAAGCTTTCTTT. This translates into CASSPSLALNTEAFF.

V and J are TRBV19 and TRBJ2-3, with a tentative D call TRBD1 (6 bases). V was clipped by 5 bases and J by 8 bases, with 17 bases between them. Germline CDR1 reads LNHDA; CDR2 reads SQIVND (reference sequence). This CDR3 comprises 14 residues. The CDR3 here is CASSPQGLGVTQYF. CDR3 bases: TGTGCCAGTAGTCCACAGGGTTTGGGGGTTACGCAGTATTTT. The full variable domain, rest sourced from reference TRBV19 and TRBJ2-3, is DGGITQSPKYLFRKEGQNVTLSCEQNLNHDAMYWYRQDPGQGLRLIYYSQIVNDFQKGDIAEGYSVSREKKESFPLTVTSAQKNPTAFYLCASSPQGLGVTQYFGPGTRLTVL.